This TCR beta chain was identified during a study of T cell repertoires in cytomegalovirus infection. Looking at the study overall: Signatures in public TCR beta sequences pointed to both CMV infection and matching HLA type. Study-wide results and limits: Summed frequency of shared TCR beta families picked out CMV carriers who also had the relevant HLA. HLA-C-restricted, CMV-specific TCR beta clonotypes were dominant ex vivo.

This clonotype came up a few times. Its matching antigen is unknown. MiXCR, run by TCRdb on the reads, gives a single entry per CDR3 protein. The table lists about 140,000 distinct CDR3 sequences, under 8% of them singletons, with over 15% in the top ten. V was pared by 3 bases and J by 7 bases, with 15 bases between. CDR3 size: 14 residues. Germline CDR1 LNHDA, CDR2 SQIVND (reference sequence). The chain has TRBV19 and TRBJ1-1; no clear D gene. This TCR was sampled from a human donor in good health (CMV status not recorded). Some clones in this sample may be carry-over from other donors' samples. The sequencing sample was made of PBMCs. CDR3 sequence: CASSILAFGVEAFF. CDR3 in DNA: TGTGCCAGTAGTATCCTTGCCTTTGGGGTTGAAGCTTTCTTT.